Here is one T cell receptor (beta chain) with its context. This CDR3 region has 15 residues. V dropped 6 bases and J dropped 8; count of bases not matched to a gene: 14. The V gene's germline CDR1 is MDHEN and CDR2 SYDVKM. Here immunoSEQ multiplex PCR was the method, and the copy in TCRdb shows in-frame clones only, minus some. This table holds about 310,000 clones, about 90% found once. This record comes from a study of blood T cell repertoires in COVID-19. Assignments of participants to cohorts depended upon their own reported clinical history. This sequence joins TRBV28 and TRBJ1-2, with 8 bases identical to TRBD1. This clonotype was obtained from a woman between 25 and 40 years old who had recovered from COVID-19. Sequenced: PBMCs or T cells enriched from blood (not recorded which). The CDR3 DNA sequence: TGTGCCAGCAGCTTCCGGGACAGGTCTCACCCGGGCTACACCTTC. It specifies CASSFRDRSHPGYTF.